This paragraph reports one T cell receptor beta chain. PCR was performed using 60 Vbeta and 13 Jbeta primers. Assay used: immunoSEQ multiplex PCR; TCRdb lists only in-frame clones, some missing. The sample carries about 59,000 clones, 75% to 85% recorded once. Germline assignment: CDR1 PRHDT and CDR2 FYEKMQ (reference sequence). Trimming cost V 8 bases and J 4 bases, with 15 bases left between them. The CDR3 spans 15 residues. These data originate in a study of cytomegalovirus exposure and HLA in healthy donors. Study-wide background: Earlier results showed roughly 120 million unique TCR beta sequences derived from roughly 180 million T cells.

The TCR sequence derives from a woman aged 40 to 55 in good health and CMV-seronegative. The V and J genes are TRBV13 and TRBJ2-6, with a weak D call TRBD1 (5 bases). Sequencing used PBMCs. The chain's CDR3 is CASVSQGTGANVLTF. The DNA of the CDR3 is TGTGCCAGCGTTTCCCAGGGAACCGGGGCCAACGTCCTGACTTTC.